This entry concerns a single T cell receptor (beta chain). No antigen is known for it. This PCR relied on a set of 60 Vbeta primers and 13 Jbeta primers. Some clones are missing from TCRdb's copy, which holds only in-frame ones; the method was immunoSEQ multiplex PCR. This sample has about 170,000 clones; around 79% occur once, and the top ten carry 6.3%. These data originate in a study of cytomegalovirus exposure and HLA in healthy donors. General observations from the study: The study recorded 160 or so TCR beta chains that were cytomegalovirus-associated. TCR beta V- and J-gene trimming, according to a later analysis, was linked to a missense DCLRE1C variant. A later analysis reportedly found that, within productive TCRs, an Asian-associated ancestry cluster had fewer N-insertions than the mean observed across the approximately 700 donors. It was confirmed in vitro that a few of the CMV-associated chains were specific for CMV antigens.

This clonotype was sampled from a man aged 40-50 years in good health and CMV-seropositive. What was sequenced was PBMCs.

The CDR3 loop is CASSLDWVFGTEAFF. DNA for the CDR3: TGTGCCAGCAGCTTAGATTGGGTTTTCGGGACTGAAGCTTTCTTT. This chain links TRBV11-2 with TRBJ1-1; D remains unclear. Germline V gene lookup returns CDR1 SGHAT and CDR2 FQNNGV. The CDR3 has 15 residues. V lost 0 bases, J lost 5 bases, and 13 bases lay in between.